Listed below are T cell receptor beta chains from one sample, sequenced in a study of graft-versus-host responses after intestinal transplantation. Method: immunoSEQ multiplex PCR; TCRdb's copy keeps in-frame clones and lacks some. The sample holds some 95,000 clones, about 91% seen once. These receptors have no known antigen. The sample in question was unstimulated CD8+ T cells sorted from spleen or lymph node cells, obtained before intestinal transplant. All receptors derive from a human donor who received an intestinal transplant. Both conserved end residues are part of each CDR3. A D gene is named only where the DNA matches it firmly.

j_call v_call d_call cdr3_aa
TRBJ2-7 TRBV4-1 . CASSQDLQENYEQYF
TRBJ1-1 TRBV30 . CAWEGGISTEAFF
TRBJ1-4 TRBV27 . CASSLSRGNEKLFF
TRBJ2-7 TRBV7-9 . CASSFSVDEQYF
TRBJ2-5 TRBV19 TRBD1 CASSTGQGRGETQYF
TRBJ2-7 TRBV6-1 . CASREPLSYEQYF
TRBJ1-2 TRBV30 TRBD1 CAWKGFQGANYGYTF
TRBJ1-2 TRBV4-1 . CASSQDRGSGYTF
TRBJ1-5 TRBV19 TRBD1 CASSIGTGGWGQPQHF
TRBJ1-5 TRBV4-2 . CASSQAGGYSNQPQHF
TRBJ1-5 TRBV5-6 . CASSFSGGGNQPQHF
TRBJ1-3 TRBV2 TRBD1 CASSFGQGATGNTIYF
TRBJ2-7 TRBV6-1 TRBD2 CASSGWGTGTSGSSYEQYF
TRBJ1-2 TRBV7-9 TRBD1 CASSSWDSVRYGYTF
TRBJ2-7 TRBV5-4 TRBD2 CASSSSSGRALRPYEQYF
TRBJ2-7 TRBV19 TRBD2 CASSWAGGRYEQYF
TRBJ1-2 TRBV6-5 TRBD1 CASKGDRAEYGYTF
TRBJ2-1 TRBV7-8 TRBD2 CASSLVQGSTSGSRSYNEQFF
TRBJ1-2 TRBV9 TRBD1 CASSVGGGGNGYTF
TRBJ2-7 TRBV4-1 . CASSLRPGTGGYEQYF
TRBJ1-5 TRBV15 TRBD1 CATSTDAGGGQPQHF
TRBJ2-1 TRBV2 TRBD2 CASSEGTSGSLHNEQFF
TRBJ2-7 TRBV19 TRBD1 CASSSGQGYEQYF
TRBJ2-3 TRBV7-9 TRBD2 CASSLLASGRTRGADTQYF
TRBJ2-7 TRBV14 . CASSPKDIPYEQYF
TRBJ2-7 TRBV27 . CASSFAGRVTYEQYF
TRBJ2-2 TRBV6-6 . CASSWTPGTGELFF
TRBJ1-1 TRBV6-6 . CASSWVEFNTEAFF
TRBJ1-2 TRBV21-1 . CASAPPGGWDYGYTF
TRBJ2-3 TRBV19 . CASSPLWASTDTQYF
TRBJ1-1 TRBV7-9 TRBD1 CASSLRGQGIEAFF
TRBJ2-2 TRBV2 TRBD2 CASRAGTTTGELFF
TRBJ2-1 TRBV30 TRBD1 CAWGSGQGHEQFF
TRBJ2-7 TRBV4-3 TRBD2 CASSQTSGSIYEQYF
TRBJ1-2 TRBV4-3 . CASSQDEAGYGYTF
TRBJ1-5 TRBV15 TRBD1 CATSGRDSLNQPQHF
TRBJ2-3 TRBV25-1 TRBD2 CASSELGGGATDTQYF
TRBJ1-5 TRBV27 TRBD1 CASGYRGSQPQHF
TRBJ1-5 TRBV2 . CASSEVGVWDSSNQPQHF
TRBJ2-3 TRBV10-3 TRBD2 CAISTRAGGPEDTQYF
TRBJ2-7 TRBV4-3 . CASSQDRGYEQYF
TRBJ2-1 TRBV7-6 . CASSVNNEQFF
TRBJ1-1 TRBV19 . CASSGVGAHTEAFF
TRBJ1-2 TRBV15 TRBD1 CATSSDRDYGYTF